This note documents a single TCR beta chain sequence. Its antigen is not identified. This entry comes from a study of T cells in Graves' hyperthyroidism and ophthalmopathy. Germline lookup yields CDR1 SGHKS and CDR2 YYEKEE (reference sequence). J was trimmed by 4 bases and V by 0 bases; bases with no gene match: 7. This CDR3 region has 17 residues. Study results and limitations: In the analysis, a 13 V-J model separated ophthalmopathy from stable hyperthyroidism. Expanded thyroid clonotypes (above 0.001) were mostly also found in blood.

It was RNA transcripts that yielded the amplified TCR beta CDR3 regions. TCR CDR3 regions were first amplified by RT-PCR with HTBI primers. TCRdb re-derived calls from the multiplex PCR reads in MiXCR, one entry per CDR3 protein. The table shows about 300,000 distinct CDR3 sequences, with around a fifth occurring only once. Disease lasting under 3 months, a NOSPECS grade of at least 4, and a Clinical Activity Score of at least 3 were features of the ophthalmopathy patients. The receptor was isolated from a man aged 50 to 59 with Graves' ophthalmopathy. The chain recombines TRBV5-5 with TRBJ2-1, with TRBD2 matching 10 bases. The sequencing sample was made of blood. The CDR3 spells CASSLAASGRGYNEQFF. As DNA, the CDR3 is TGTGCCAGCAGCTTGGCAGCTAGCGGGAGAGGATACAATGAGCAGTTCTTC.